Presented here are 15 T cell receptor beta chains from one specimen sequenced in a study of blood T cell repertoires in COVID-19. The assay was immunoSEQ multiplex PCR, and TCRdb's table has in-frame clones only and misses some. The data contain 320,000 or so clones, about 89% of them singletons. Input material: PBMCs or T cells enriched from blood (not recorded which). Receptors were obtained from a man in his 60s who had recovered from COVID-19.

The genes are TRBV28 and TRBJ1-2; no reliable D call. CDR3 length: 12 residues. Germline V gene sequence: CDR1 MDHEN, CDR2 SYDVKM. V was trimmed by 5 bases and J by 2 bases, leaving 6 bases between them. The CDR3 DNA follows: TGTGCCAGCAGTACGAGAAACTATGGCTACACCTTC. Translated: CASSTRNYGYTF.

The chain carries TRBV19 and TRBJ1-1, with D unclear. The CDR3 spans 13 residues. Germline V gene lookup returns CDR1 LNHDA and CDR2 SQIVND (reference sequence). Between the trimmed V and J ends, which lost 3 bases and 4 bases, there was a span of 9 bases. CDR3 DNA: TGTGCCAGTAGTATTGAGGGTTCCACTGAAGCTTTCTTT. As protein: CASSIEGSTEAFF.

V and J are TRBV18 and TRBJ2-2; no reliable D call. This CDR3 comprises 15 residues. Trimming shortened V by 3 bases and J by 7 bases, and 15 bases separated the two germline ends. Germline CDR1 and CDR2: KGHSH and LQKENI. The CDR3 DNA sequence: TGTGCCAGCTCACCGATAGCAGCATACCTCGGGGAGCTGTTTTTT. Translation: CASSPIAAYLGELFF.

V gene TRBV5-4 combines with J gene TRBJ2-5; 7 bases line up with TRBD2. The V and J ends lost 4 bases and 1 base, in that order; junction bases with no gene match: 7. CDR1 is SGHNT, CDR2 YYREEE, per germline (reference sequence). The CDR3 runs to 15 residues. The CDR3 reads CASSRPGGGQETQYF. The CDR3 bases are TGTGCCAGCAGCCGCCCGGGCGGGGGCCAAGAGACCCAGTACTTC. Supplemented by reference TRBV5-4 and TRBJ2-5, the full variable domain reads ETGVTQSPTHLIKTRGQQVTLRCSSQSGHNTVSWYQQALGQGPQFIFQYYREEENGRGNFPPRFSGLQFPNYSSELNVNALELDDSALYLCASSRPGGGQETQYFGPGTRLLVL.

The gene calls are TRBV19 and TRBJ2-7; 7 bases are shared with TRBD2. V was clipped by 4 bases and J by 0 bases; unmatched bases: 3. Germline assignment: CDR1 LNHDA and CDR2 SQIVND (reference sequence). The CDR3 extends over 14 amino acids. The CDR3 nucleotides are TGTGCCAGTAGTACCGGACTAGGCTCCTACGAGCAGTACTTC. It is translated as CASSTGLGSYEQYF.

This chain links TRBV21-1 with TRBJ2-5; TRBD1, as called in the table, went unchecked against the DNA. TRBV21-1 is noted as a pseudogene. The CDR3 runs to 14 residues. CDR3 nucleotide sequence: TGTGCCAGCAGCTTTCCCCAGGGGGGAGAGACCCAGTACTTC. Protein: CASSFPQGGETQYF.

This chain links TRBV24-1 with TRBJ2-2, with 8 positions matching TRBD2. Germline trimming cut 6 bases from V and 7 bases from J; bases unmatched to any gene: 3. In germline, CDR1 is KGHDR, CDR2 SFDVKD. This CDR3 has 13 amino acids. The CDR3 sequence: CATSREGGGELFF. The CDR3 nucleotides are TGTGCCACCAGTCGGGAGGGAGGCGGGGAGCTGTTTTTT.

The J gene is TRBJ1-1, the V gene TRBV11-3; D may be TRBD1 (5 bases). This CDR3 is 14 amino acids long. V was cut by 6 bases and J by 5 bases, with 16 bases left in between. The germline V gene encodes CDR1 SGHNT and CDR2 YENEEA. CDR3 bases: TGTGCCAGCAGTCATGGGGGGGATAGGACTGAAGCTTTCTTT. It yields the protein CASSHGGDRTEAFF.

This clone was detected only a few times. J is TRBJ1-6 and V is TRBV5-1, with no clear D. Trimming left V 1 base short and J 7 bases short, with 12 bases between. Per the germline V gene, CDR1 is SGHRS and CDR2 is YFSETQ. This CDR3 comprises 15 residues. CDR3 amino acids: CASSLLSGGNSPLHF. The CDR3 nucleotides read TGCGCCAGCAGCTTGCTCTCGGGAGGGAATTCACCCCTCCACTTT.

This chain connects TRBV19 to TRBJ2-7, with 7 bases identical to TRBD1. Per the germline V gene, CDR1 is LNHDA and CDR2 is SQIVND (reference sequence). V dropped 6 bases and J dropped 0; count of bases not matched to a gene: 8. The CDR3 consists of 15 residues. Here the CDR3 reads CASRKGQANSYEQYF. The CDR3 coding sequence is TGTGCCAGTAGAAAAGGACAGGCGAACTCCTACGAGCAGTACTTC.

V usage is TRBV5-1 and J usage is TRBJ2-2; 10 nucleotides agree with TRBD1. The CDR3 consists of 14 residues. Trimming at V came to 7 bases and at J to 6 bases, leaving 6 bases not matched to a gene. Per germline, CDR1 SGHRS and CDR2 YFSETQ. CDR3 loop: CASGTGTGAGELFF. The CDR3 DNA sequence: TGCGCCAGCGGCACCGGGACAGGGGCCGGGGAGCTGTTTTTT.

The chain joins TRBV7-3 to TRBJ2-1; 8 bases line up with TRBD1. The CDR3 totals 16 residues. Germline CDR1 is SGHTA and CDR2 is FQGTGA. J gave up 6 bases and V 5 bases, and 12 bases lay outside the gene matches. CDR3 nucleotide sequence: TGTGCCAGCAGCCCTATCCGGGACAGGTTTAGCAATGAGCAGTTCTTC. It yields the protein CASSPIRDRFSNEQFF.

The genes are TRBV28 and TRBJ2-7, with 7 bases fitting TRBD1. Per the germline V gene, CDR1 is MDHEN and CDR2 is SYDVKM. The CDR3 has 14 amino acids. The V and J ends lost 6 bases and 2 bases, in that order; junction bases with no gene match: 7. The CDR3 loop is CASRTNRGPYEQYF. CDR3 nucleotide sequence: TGTGCCAGCAGAACGAACAGGGGTCCCTACGAGCAGTACTTC.

V usage is TRBV13 and J usage is TRBJ2-1; 12 nucleotides match TRBD2. The V and J ends lost 2 bases and 5 bases, in that order; junction bases with no gene match: 4. This CDR3 region has 16 residues. CDR1 and CDR2 (germline): PRHDT, FYEKMQ (reference sequence). As DNA, the CDR3 is TGTGCCAGCAGCTTACCTAGCGGGAGGGATAACAATGAGCAGTTCTTC. It is translated as CASSLPSGRDNNEQFF.

The J gene is TRBJ1-6, the V gene TRBV4-2; D may be TRBD1 (6 bases). The V end lost 5 bases, the J end lost 0 bases, and 8 bases lay between the germline ends. Germline values: CDR1 LGHNA, CDR2 YNFKEQ. The CDR3 sequence is 15 residues long. The CDR3 sequence: CASSGQSSYNSPLHF. In nucleotides, the CDR3 is TGTGCCAGCAGCGGACAGAGCTCCTATAATTCACCCCTCCACTTT.